This passage covers 30 T cell receptor beta chains from one sample sequenced in a study of blood T cells in healthy people across ages. The second PCR ran about 6 to 11 cycles with a sample-barcoded 5' primer and J-beta primers. MiXCR was run by TCRdb on the 5' RACE reads, yielding one entry per CDR3 protein. The sample contains roughly 500,000 distinct CDR3 sequences, roughly a quarter of which appear only once. Material for sequencing was blood. The receptors originated from a woman between 65 and 79 years old in good health.

In this sample, this clonotype turned up a few times. CDR3 DNA: TGTGCCAGCAGTTTACGCTTCTACAGGGGGCTAAATCCTGCAACTAATGAAAAACTGTTTTTT. Protein: CASSLRFYRGLNPATNEKLFF. The J gene is TRBJ1-4, the V gene TRBV28; 9 bases align to TRBD1. CDR3 length equals 21 residues. Germline V CDR1 and CDR2: MDHEN, SYDVKM. V trimming: 2 bases; J trimming: 0 bases; junction bases outside the gene matches: 16.

The chain is built from TRBV10-3 and TRBJ2-7, with 9 bases matching TRBD1. CDR1 and CDR2 from the germline V gene are ENHRY and SYGVKD. The CDR3 contains 14 residues. J was trimmed by 5 bases and V by 4 bases; bases with no gene match: 6. CDR3 loop: CAISAGQGFNEQYF. The CDR3 nucleotides read TGTGCCATCAGTGCGGGACAGGGATTCAACGAGCAGTACTTC.

This sequence joins TRBV6-1 and TRBJ2-5; the match to TRBD2 covers 7 bases. Germline trimming cut 2 bases from V and 2 bases from J; bases unmatched to any gene: 8. The CDR3 runs 16 residues. Germline CDR1 is MNHNS and CDR2 is SASEGT. In DNA, the CDR3 is TGTGCCAGCAGTGAATTCGAGCGGGGCCTTCAAGAGACCCAGTACTTC. Protein sequence: CASSEFERGLQETQYF.

The V gene is TRBV4-3, the J gene TRBJ1-1, with D possibly matching TRBD1 (5 bases). From germline, CDR1 is LGHNA and CDR2 YSLEER. The V gene lost 0 bases and the J gene lost 4 bases, with 9 bases spanning the gap. The CDR3 spans 14 residues. CDR3 DNA sequence: TGCGCCAGCAGCCAAGACTGGGGCGTCACTGAAGCTTTCTTT. Its translation: CASSQDWGVTEAFF.

This clonotype turned up a few times. The gene calls are TRBV6-5 and TRBJ1-2; D remains unclear. CDR3 length: 15 amino acids. Trimming pared 6 bases from V and 4 bases from J, leaving 18 bases between. CDR1 is MNHEY and CDR2 is SVGAGI in the germline V gene. The CDR3 region has the DNA TGTGCCAGCAGCCCCGGCCTGGGTGGTAGCTATGGCTACACCTTC. Residues: CASSPGLGGSYGYTF.

The sample holds a few counts of this clonotype. This chain uses TRBV7-2 with TRBJ2-1; TRBD2 matches at 12 bases. J was trimmed by 6 bases and V by 5 bases; bases with no gene match: 5. The CDR3 sequence is 15 residues long. Germline V gene sequence: CDR1 SGHTA, CDR2 FQGNSA. The CDR3 DNA reads TGTGCCAGCAGCCCTGGACTAGCGGGGTTCAATGAGCAGTTCTTC. Its translation is CASSPGLAGFNEQFF.

In this sample, this clonotype turned up a few times. The rearrangement uses TRBV20-1 and TRBJ2-2; 8 bases map to TRBD1. Trimming at V came to 5 bases and at J to 8 bases, leaving 13 bases not matched to a gene. Germline loops: CDR1 DFQATT, CDR2 SNEGSKA (reference sequence). This CDR3 contains 15 residues. The CDR3 sequence is CSALSGQGASGELFF. Here the CDR3 DNA reads TGCAGTGCTCTTTCGGGGCAGGGGGCATCGGGGGAGCTGTTTTTT.

This chain connects TRBV7-6 to TRBJ2-1; TRBD2 matches at 15 bases. From germline, CDR1 is SGHVS and CDR2 FNYEAQ. CDR3 length equals 16 residues. V dropped 4 bases and J dropped 12; count of bases not matched to a gene: 10. The CDR3 sequence is CASSSAPGLAGGRQFF. In DNA form, the CDR3 reads TGTGCCAGCAGCTCGGCACCGGGACTAGCGGGGGGTAGGCAGTTCTTC.

This clonotype showed up just a few times. J is TRBJ2-7 and V is TRBV6-5; D perhaps matches TRBD1 (6 bases). With 6 bases removed from V and 8 bases from J, the gap between germline ends came to 14 bases. Germline values: CDR1 MNHEY, CDR2 SVGAGI. This CDR3 is built from 12 residues. The CDR3 coding sequence is TGTGCCAGCAGCCCACAGGGTAACCAGCAGTACTTC. It codes for CASSPQGNQQYF.

A few counts support this clonotype. The chain is built from TRBV20-1 and TRBJ2-5; TRBD1 agrees at 8 bases. The better agreement between TRBJ2-1 and the DNA end casts doubt on the J call. Germline CDR1 and CDR2: DFQATT and SNEGSKA (reference sequence). CDR3 length: 14 residues. Written as DNA, the CDR3 is TGCAGTGCTAGAGAGTGGACAGGGCTGGGTGAGCAGTTCTTC. This gives the protein CSAREWTGLGEQFF.

The genes are TRBV19 and TRBJ1-5; 11 nucleotides match TRBD1. CDR3 length equals 16 residues. With V trimmed by 1 base and J by 4 bases, 3 bases remained unmatched. In germline, CDR1 is LNHDA, CDR2 SQIVND (reference sequence). CDR3 DNA sequence: TGTGCCAGTAGTATAGTCGGGGACAGGGGGAATCAGCCCCAGCATTTT. Protein: CASSIVGDRGNQPQHF.

The rearrangement uses TRBV10-3 and TRBJ2-7; D possibly matches TRBD1 or TRBD2 (5 bases each). The CDR3 is 14 amino acids. Trimming stripped 6 bases from V and 3 bases from J, with 15 bases between. The germline gives CDR1 ENHRY, CDR2 SYGVKD. CDR3 region: CAISAGTDNYEQYF. CDR3 DNA sequence: TGTGCCATCAGCGCCGGGACGGACAACTACGAGCAGTACTTC.

V gene TRBV6-5 combines with J gene TRBJ2-3, with 8 bases identical to TRBD2. The germline V gene encodes CDR1 MNHEY and CDR2 SVGAGI. The junction had 3 bases not matched to a gene; V was cut back by 4 bases and J by 0 bases. The CDR3 runs to 15 residues. DNA of the CDR3: TGTGCCAGCAGTTGGTCTAGCGGGAGCACAGATACGCAGTATTTT. This sequence encodes CASSWSSGSTDTQYF.

For the CDR3, the DNA is TGTGCCAGCAGACTCCAAGGTTTAGGGGGCGAGCAGTACTTC. It specifies CASRLQGLGGEQYF. The gene calls are TRBV3-1 and TRBJ2-7; D is possibly TRBD1 (6 bases). Trimming took 6 bases from V and 6 from J, leaving 18 bases between them. Germline V gives CDR1 LGHDT, CDR2 YNNKEL (reference sequence). This CDR3 has 14 amino acids.

This clonotype was recorded a few times. The DNA of the CDR3 is TGTGCCAGCAGCCAGGCTACAGCAAGTTCCTACGAGCAGTACTTC. Protein: CASSQATASSYEQYF. The chain carries TRBV4-2 and TRBJ2-7; D unresolved. Per germline, CDR1 LGHNA and CDR2 YNFKEQ. The V end lost 3 bases, the J end lost 1 base, and 13 bases lay between the germline ends. The CDR3 length is 15 residues.

The gene calls are TRBV4-3 and TRBJ2-4; the D gene is possibly TRBD1 (6 bases). The germline CDR1 and CDR2 sequences are LGHNA and YSLEER. The CDR3 loop spans 17 amino acids. With 4 bases removed from V and 0 bases from J, the gap between germline ends came to 16 bases. CDR3 nucleotide sequence: TGCGCCAGCAGCCGAACATTCCAGGACAGAGCCAAAAACATTCAGTACTTC. Amino acids: CASSRTFQDRAKNIQYF.

The gene calls are TRBV6-2 or TRBV6-3 and TRBJ2-5; D may correspond to TRBD1 or TRBD2 (6 bases each). Germline CDR1 reads MNHEY; CDR2 reads SVGEGT. The V gene lost 2 bases and the J gene lost 3 bases, with 13 bases spanning the gap. The CDR3 consists of 15 residues. The CDR3: CASSYGGPPEETQYF. The CDR3 nucleotides read TGTGCCAGCAGTTACGGGGGGCCACCGGAAGAGACCCAGTACTTC.

This clonotype has more than one count but fewer than ten. The chain combines TRBV6-5 with TRBJ2-3, with unresolved D. Germline V gives CDR1 MNHEY, CDR2 SVGAGI. CDR3 size: 15 residues. V was clipped by 5 bases and J by 0 bases, with 12 bases between them. Here the CDR3 DNA reads TGTGCCAGCAGTACCCTCCGTGGCAGCACAGATACGCAGTATTTT. It encodes CASSTLRGSTDTQYF.

The chain links TRBV4-2 to TRBJ2-3; D tentatively fits TRBD1 or TRBD2 (5 bases each). CDR1 is LGHNA and CDR2 is YNFKEQ in the germline V gene. Trimming removed 2 bases from V and 6 bases from J, with 21 bases in between. The CDR3 runs 17 residues. The CDR3 loop is CASSQSAGTQPRDTQYF. As DNA, the CDR3 is TGTGCCAGCAGCCAAAGCGCCGGGACCCAGCCTCGGGATACGCAGTATTTT.

The chain couples TRBV15 to TRBJ2-6; perhaps TRBD1 as D (5 bases). CDR3 length: 15 amino acids. V lost 3 bases, J lost 2 bases, and 8 bases lay in between. CDR1 and CDR2 (germline): LNHNV, YYDKDF (reference sequence). CDR3 loop: CATSSRDAGANVLTF. The CDR3 bases are TGTGCCACCAGCAGCAGGGATGCTGGGGCCAACGTCCTGACTTTC.

This clonotype was detected a few times. The rearrangement uses TRBV9 and TRBJ2-1; D gene unclear. V lost 4 bases, J lost 0 bases, and 17 bases lay in between. This CDR3 spans 17 amino acids. Germline loops: CDR1 SGDLS, CDR2 YYNGEE. The chain's CDR3 is CASSLPSRRSSYNEQFF. DNA of the CDR3: TGTGCCAGCAGCCTGCCCTCAAGGCGGAGCTCCTACAATGAGCAGTTCTTC.

There are a few counts of this clonotype. The V and J genes are TRBV7-2 and TRBJ1-5; 9 nucleotides agree with TRBD1. Germline V gene lookup returns CDR1 SGHTA and CDR2 FQGNSA. J gave up 11 bases and V 2 bases, and 13 bases lay outside the gene matches. The CDR3 contains 16 residues. The CDR3 sequence: CASSLYLGQGSRTQHF. CDR3 coding DNA: TGTGCCAGCAGCTTATATTTGGGACAGGGAAGCAGGACCCAGCATTTT.

Only a few counts were recorded for this clonotype. The chain combines TRBV28 with TRBJ2-1, with TRBD1 matching over 7 bases. The CDR3 is 15 residues long. Germline V CDR1 and CDR2: MDHEN, SYDVKM. The V gene end was trimmed by 5 bases and the J gene end by 4 bases; junction bases not matched to a gene: 8. DNA for the CDR3: TGTGCCAGCAGTCCAGGGGGTATGGGATACAATGAGCAGTTCTTC. Residues: CASSPGGMGYNEQFF.

The V call is TRBV4-2, the J call TRBJ1-4, with TRBD1 matching 8 bases. Germline V gene data show CDR1 as LGHNA and CDR2 as YNFKEQ. This CDR3 is 17 amino acids long. V trimming: 6 bases; J trimming: 1 base; junction bases outside the gene matches: 10. The CDR3 protein is CASRPRQGMGTNEKLFF. CDR3 bases: TGTGCCAGCAGACCTAGACAGGGGATGGGAACTAATGAAAAACTGTTTTTT.

This clonotype was detected a few times. V and J are TRBV10-3 and TRBJ1-5; 8 bases map to TRBD1. The V and J ends lost 2 bases and 6 bases, in that order; junction bases with no gene match: 6. The germline gives CDR1 ENHRY, CDR2 SYGVKD. This CDR3 region has 15 residues. The CDR3 spells CAISEIQGVGQPQHF. DNA of the CDR3: TGTGCCATCAGTGAGATACAGGGGGTGGGTCAGCCCCAGCATTTT.

The sample holds a few counts of this clonotype. The V gene is TRBV20-1, the J gene TRBJ1-1; D not certain. With 3 bases removed from V and 1 base from J, the gap between germline ends came to 9 bases. The CDR3 contains 13 residues. The germline V gene has CDR1 DFQATT and CDR2 SNEGSKA (reference sequence). The DNA of the CDR3 is TGCAGTGCTAGGGCAGGAGAGAACACTGAAGCTTTCTTT. It encodes CSARAGENTEAFF.

This chain links TRBV7-2 with TRBJ1-1; D remains unclear. V was clipped by 1 base and J by 5 bases, with 11 bases between them. Germline-derived CDR1 and CDR2 are SGHTA and FQGNSA. CDR3 length: 14 residues. The CDR3 reads CASSLVTRSTEAFF. CDR3 nucleotides: TGTGCCAGCAGCTTAGTCACACGTTCTACTGAAGCTTTCTTT.

This clonotype was picked up a small number of times. This sequence joins TRBV4-2 and TRBJ2-7, with 9 bases lining up with TRBD2. This CDR3 region has 15 residues. The trim removed 1 base at V and 3 bases at J, leaving 4 bases unmatched. Per germline, CDR1 LGHNA and CDR2 YNFKEQ. DNA of the CDR3: TGTGCCAGCAGCCAAGGGGGTAGCGGGGGCTACGAGCAGTACTTC. This encodes CASSQGGSGGYEQYF.

The V and J genes are TRBV5-1 and TRBJ2-3; no clear D gene. Deletions cut 7 bases from V and 0 bases from J, with 9 bases between. This CDR3 region has 13 residues. Looked up from germline, CDR1 is SGHRS and CDR2 is YFSETQ. This chain's CDR3 is CASGITSTDTQYF. The CDR3 DNA sequence: TGCGCCAGCGGGATTACTAGCACAGATACGCAGTATTTT.

This chain uses TRBV2 with TRBJ2-7, with no clear D. Germline V gene sequence: CDR1 SNHLY, CDR2 FYNNEI. The CDR3 is 11 amino acids. Between the trimmed V and J ends, which lost 6 bases and 9 bases, there was a span of 12 bases. DNA for the CDR3: TGTGCCAGCAGAGCCTACGACTTGCAGTACTTC. Its translation is CASRAYDLQYF.